This entry is about one TCR beta chain. Its target is not known. This record comes from a study of cytomegalovirus exposure and HLA in healthy donors. These donors, healthy bone marrow donors, were studied. The V gene end was trimmed by 2 bases and the J gene end by 0 bases; junction bases not matched to a gene: 6. Germline-derived CDR1 and CDR2 are MNHNY and SVGAGI (reference sequence). This CDR3 comprises 16 residues. The primer mix had 60 Vbeta and 13 Jbeta primers. The protocol was immunoSEQ multiplex PCR, while the TCRdb copy is restricted to in-frame clones and leaves out a portion. The sample lists fewer than 350,000 clones; roughly 90% were seen once. Findings and caveats of the study: In vitro data verified a few CMV-associated chains as specific for CMV antigens. In an earlier analysis, productive rearrangement rates for most beta V segments clustered near 87% or 30%.

Sequenced material: PBMCs. This receptor was identified in a woman between 18 and 29 years old in good health and CMV-seronegative. This chain connects TRBV6-6 to TRBJ2-7; TRBD1 aligns across 8 bases. The CDR3 coding sequence is TGTGCCAGCAGTTACCCGGGACAGGTTAGCTCCTACGAGCAGTACTTC. Residues: CASSYPGQVSSYEQYF.